Listed here are 32 T cell receptor beta chains from one sample, sequenced in a study of molecular identifiers for immune sequencing clone quantification (dated by TCRdb to between 2018 and 2020). The library was prepared using PCR. The sequencer was an Illumina HiSeq 4000. Through fastp at Q25 and MiXCR, TCRdb rebuilt clones from the public reads, retaining in-frame beta chains. Rows are combined by CDR3 protein, so each entry shows the most common genes and DNA. This sample comprises hundreds of thousands of distinct CDR3 sequences, roughly 21% of them detected only once. The ten top clones hold roughly 0.85% of the sample. The sample was naive CD8+ T cells from blood, with Jurkat cell RNA spiked in. The sample's cell subset or site label is to be understood as: FACS-sorted CD8+CD4-CCR7+CD45RA+ naive T cells. These receptors all stem from a human donor in good health. Some libraries in this study had Jurkat cell RNA spiked in.

This rearrangement joins TRBV9 to TRBJ2-3; D not resolved. V lost 0 bases and J 2 bases, leaving 10 bases between the germline ends. CDR3 length: 15 residues. The germline V gene has CDR1 SGDLS and CDR2 YYNGEE. The chain's CDR3 is CASSVAAHPTDTQYF. The DNA for the CDR3 is TGTGCCAGCAGCGTAGCGGCACATCCCACAGATACGCAGTATTTT.

This clonotype appeared a few times. The J gene is TRBJ1-4, the V gene TRBV27; no definite D call. V lost 3 bases and J 8 bases, leaving 10 bases between the germline ends. The germline V gene has CDR1 MNHEY and CDR2 SMNVEV (reference sequence). The CDR3 has 13 residues. The DNA of the CDR3 is TGTGCCAGCAGTTTTTGGGTGGGCGAAAAACTGTTTTTT. Translating gives CASSFWVGEKLFF.

This clonotype has a count of ten or more. This chain links TRBV4-3 with TRBJ1-3; D unresolved. This CDR3 is 15 amino acids long. V dropped 0 bases and J dropped 0 bases, with 6 bases sitting between them. The germline V gene has CDR1 LGHNA and CDR2 YSLEER. The CDR3 bases are TGCGCCAGCAGCCAAGACCCAAGCTCTGGAAACACCATATATTTT. It translates to CASSQDPSSGNTIYF.

This clonotype was detected many times. V is TRBV4-3 and J is TRBJ2-1, with 10 bases matching TRBD2. The junction had 2 bases not matched to a gene; V was cut back by 0 bases and J by 3 bases. The CDR3 consists of 16 residues. In germline, CDR1 is LGHNA, CDR2 YSLEER. The CDR3 nucleotides read TGCGCCAGCAGCCAAGACGTAGCGGGGGGCTACAATGAGCAGTTCTTC. Translating gives CASSQDVAGGYNEQFF.

This clonotype was observed at least ten times. The J gene is TRBJ1-1, the V gene TRBV4-3; D gene uncertain. This CDR3 region has 14 residues. Trimming left V 0 bases short and J 11 bases short, with 16 bases between. Germline lookup yields CDR1 LGHNA and CDR2 YSLEER. CDR3 nucleotide sequence: TGCGCCAGCAGCCAAGATGAGGGCCCTATGTGGGCTTTCTTT. The encoded protein is CASSQDEGPMWAFF.

This clonotype has at least ten counts. The chain joins TRBV6-5 to TRBJ1-5, with 9 bases fitting TRBD1. The CDR3 consists of 15 residues. J was trimmed by 4 bases and V by 2 bases; bases with no gene match: 3. Germline CDR1 MNHEY, CDR2 SVGAGI. The CDR3 nucleotides read TGTGCCAGCAGTTACGGTGGGACAGGGAATCAGCCCCAGCATTTT. Its translation is CASSYGGTGNQPQHF.

Remarks on this clonotype: Given a much more abundant clone one base away, this may be a read error. The chain joins TRBV28 to TRBJ2-1; D is undetermined. Trimming shortened V by 11 bases and J by 3 bases, and 17 bases separated the two germline ends. The CDR3 loop spans 14 amino acids. The germline V gene has CDR1 MDHEN and CDR2 SYDVKM. The CDR3 DNA is TGTGCCGGCAAACCCGACACTTACTACAATGAGCAGTTCTTC. It specifies CAGKPDTYYNEQFF.

The chain is built from TRBV9 and TRBJ1-5; 8 bases fit TRBD1. V dropped 9 bases and J dropped 6; count of bases not matched to a gene: 5. Germline V CDR1 and CDR2: SGDLS, YYNGEE. The CDR3 totals 12 residues. The CDR3 DNA sequence: TGTGCCAAACAGGGGGGGATTCAGCCCCAGCATTTT. The encoded protein is CAKQGGIQPQHF.

J is TRBJ1-6 and V is TRBV19; D unresolved. The V end was cut by 8 bases, the J end by 3 bases, with 14 bases between. Germline assignment: CDR1 LNHDA and CDR2 SQIVND (reference sequence). This CDR3 is built from 15 residues. The CDR3 loop is CASSLGVYYNSPLHF. CDR3 nucleotide sequence: TGTGCCAGTTCCCTTGGGGTATACTATAATTCACCCCTCCACTTT.

This clonotype was seen a handful of times. The rearrangement joins TRBV3-1 to TRBJ2-3, with 14 bases matching TRBD2. The germline V gene has CDR1 LGHDT and CDR2 YNNKEL (reference sequence). This CDR3 is 18 amino acids long. With V trimmed by 3 bases and J by 2 bases, 7 bases remained unmatched. The CDR3 bases are TGTGCCAGCAGCCAGGGGACTAGCGGGGGATCATACACAGATACGCAGTATTTT. Translating gives CASSQGTSGGSYTDTQYF.

This clonotype was seen repeatedly, ten times or more. The chain links TRBV28 to TRBJ1-2; TRBD1 is a possible D gene (5 bases). The CDR3 spans 17 residues. Germline CDR1 MDHEN, CDR2 SYDVKM. V was clipped by 4 bases and J by 1 base, with 19 bases between them. The CDR3 reads CASSSPGTNNHNYGYTF. The CDR3 nucleotides read TGTGCCAGCAGTTCTCCCGGGACCAACAACCATAACTATGGCTACACCTTC.

Ten or more counts support this clonotype. V is TRBV15 and J is TRBJ2-2; D unclear. CDR3 size: 13 residues. From germline, CDR1 is LNHNV and CDR2 YYDKDF (reference sequence). Trimming removed 1 base from V and 5 bases from J, with 5 bases in between. The CDR3 spells CATSRVITGELFF. CDR3 nucleotides: TGTGCCACCAGCAGAGTTATAACCGGGGAGCTGTTTTTT. The full variable domain, with the rest looked up from reference TRBV15 and TRBJ2-2, is DAMVIQNPRYQVTQFGKPVTLSCSQTLNHNVMYWYQQKSSQAPKLLFHYYDKDFNNEADTPDNFQSRRPNTSFCFLDIRSPGLGDTAMYLCATSRVITGELFFGEGSRLTVL.

This clonotype was seen repeatedly, ten times or more. CDR3 DNA: TGTGCCAGCACCGAATTGGCGGGGTTTCAAGAGACCCAGTACTTC. This codes for CASTELAGFQETQYF. The chain combines TRBV9 with TRBJ2-5, with a weak D call TRBD2 (6 bases). V lost 6 bases, J lost 2 bases, and 17 bases lay in between. The CDR3 totals 15 residues. CDR1 and CDR2 (germline): SGDLS, YYNGEE.

Note on this clonotype: Since a much larger clone is just one base distant, this may be a read error. The genes are TRBV5-3 and TRBJ2-6; D may be TRBD2 (5 bases). TRBV5-3 is placed among ORFs of uncertain function. The CDR3 has 17 amino acids. Trimming stripped 8 bases from V and 0 bases from J, with 18 bases between. The CDR3 DNA sequence: TGTGCCAGCAGCCGGATGCCGGGGTTCTCTGGGGCCAACGTCCTGACTTTC. This gives the protein CASSRMPGFSGANVLTF.

This clonotype was detected only once. The junction departs from germline at one end; a sequencing error may be responsible. This chain joins TRBV11-2 and TRBJ2-1; TRBD1 might be the D (7 bases). Germline values: CDR1 SGHAT, CDR2 FQNNGV. The length of the CDR3 is 17 residues. The CDR3 DNA is TGTGCCAGCAGCTACCGCAGGGGGGAGAGCTCCTACAATGAGCAGCTCTTC. Protein: CASSYRRGESSYNEQLF. Drawing the rest from reference TRBV11-2 and TRBJ2-1, the complete variable domain is EAGVAQSPRYKIIEKRQSVAFWCNPISGHATLYWYQQILGQGPKLLIQFQNNGVVDDSQLPKDRFSAERLKGVDSTLKIQPAKLEDSAVYLCASSYRRGESSYNEQLFGPGTRLTVL.

This clonotype appeared many times. The J gene is TRBJ2-7, the V gene TRBV20-1, with TRBD2 identical over 8 bases. The CDR3 sequence is 15 residues long. Germline V CDR1 and CDR2: DFQATT, SNEGSKA (reference sequence). The junction had 5 bases not matched to a gene; V was cut back by 0 bases and J by 1 base. The CDR3 region is CSARESTSASYEQYF. The CDR3 coding sequence is TGCAGTGCTAGAGAGTCGACTAGCGCTTCCTACGAGCAGTACTTC.

This clonotype came up once. A much larger clone sits a single nucleotide away, making a read error possible. The chain joins TRBV14 to TRBJ2-5; TRBD2 matches at 12 bases. The CDR3 is made up of 16 amino acids. The junction had 8 bases not matched to a gene; V was cut back by 4 bases and J by 5 bases. Per the germline V gene, CDR1 is SGHDN and CDR2 is FVKESK. CDR3 sequence reads: CASSPELAGGLETQYF. In DNA form, the CDR3 reads TGTGCCAGCAGCCCAGAACTAGCGGGGGGACTCGAGACCCAGTACTTC.

This clonotype was seen more than once but under ten times. The chain recombines TRBV20-1 with TRBJ2-1; no definite D call. Germline V gene data show CDR1 as DFQATT and CDR2 as SNEGSKA (reference sequence). The CDR3 sequence is 11 residues long. V dropped 3 bases and J dropped 4 bases, with 4 bases sitting between them. CDR3 in DNA: TGCAGTGCTAGGAATTACAATGAGCAGTTCTTC. Its protein product is CSARNYNEQFF.

Points on this clonotype: A single base separates this from a much larger clone, so it may be a read error. V gene TRBV7-2 combines with J gene TRBJ2-1, with 10 bases that match TRBD1. Germline CDR1 and CDR2: SGHTA and FQGNSA. The CDR3 sequence is 16 residues long. The DNA for the CDR3 is TGTGCCAGCAGCTCGTCAGACAGGGGGCAGGTAAATGAGCAGTCCTTC. It codes for CASSSSDRGQVNEQSF.

This clonotype has a count of ten or more. The CDR3 is CASSYDGGAQTQYF. DNA for the CDR3: TGCGCCAGCAGCTATGATGGGGGCGCGCAGACCCAGTACTTC. The chain employs TRBV5-1 and TRBJ2-5, with a tentative D call TRBD1 (6 bases). The germline V gene encodes CDR1 SGHRS and CDR2 YFSETQ. The CDR3 has 14 residues. Trimming took 3 bases from V and 6 from J, leaving 15 bases between them.

This clonotype was picked up a small number of times. J is TRBJ1-2 and V is TRBV4-1; TRBD1 matches 10 bases. J was trimmed by 3 bases and V by 3 bases; bases with no gene match: 7. The CDR3 is 16 amino acids. Germline lookup yields CDR1 MGHRA and CDR2 YSYEKL. The CDR3: CASSHPGQGGDYGYTF. CDR3 nucleotide sequence: TGCGCCAGCAGCCACCCAGGACAGGGGGGAGACTATGGCTACACCTTC.

This clonotype was seen repeatedly, ten times or more. The chain employs TRBV4-2 and TRBJ1-1; D perhaps matches TRBD1 (5 bases). Germline V gene data show CDR1 as LGHNA and CDR2 as YNFKEQ. V lost 3 bases, J lost 4 bases, and 12 bases lay in between. The CDR3 has 14 amino acids. The CDR3 coding sequence is TGTGCCAGCAGCCAGACGACAGTGGCCACTGAAGCTTTCTTT. Its translation is CASSQTTVATEAFF.

In its sample, this clonotype was seen many times. J is TRBJ1-6 and V is TRBV28; D is undetermined. This CDR3 has 17 residues. Trimming took off 6 bases at V and 0 bases at J, with 15 bases between the two ends. Germline CDR1 is MDHEN and CDR2 is SYDVKM. The CDR3 protein is CASSSSKEGSYNSPLHF. CDR3 DNA: TGTGCCAGCAGCTCTTCTAAGGAGGGCTCCTATAATTCACCCCTCCACTTT.

Ten or more counts support this clonotype. The chain carries TRBV12-3 or TRBV12-4 and TRBJ2-5; D could derive from TRBD1 or TRBD2 (5 bases each). The length of the CDR3 is 14 residues. The V and J ends lost 5 bases and 5 bases respectively, with 15 bases between them. The chain's CDR3 is CASSTLPGAETQYF. The CDR3 nucleotides read TGTGCCAGCAGTACCCTACCCGGGGCGGAGACCCAGTACTTC.

This clonotype has a count of ten or more. The gene calls are TRBV6-2 or TRBV6-3 and TRBJ2-3, with D maybe TRBD2 (6 bases). This CDR3 has 14 residues. Per germline, CDR1 MNHEY and CDR2 SVGEGT. V was pared by 5 bases and J by 6 bases, with 15 bases between. The CDR3 bases are TGTGCCAGCAGTGTTGCGGGATTATACGATACGCAGTATTTT. Translation gives CASSVAGLYDTQYF.

Comment on this clonotype: This may be a read error: a much more frequent sequence differs by one nucleotide. CDR3 sequence: CASSVQIAGGPDTQYF. The CDR3 nucleotides are TGTGCCAGCAGCGTTCAAATAGCGGGGGGGCCTGATACGCAGTATTTT. The chain carries TRBV9 and TRBJ2-3; 11 nucleotides align to TRBD2. V gave up 2 bases and J gave up 6 bases; unmatched junction bases: 8. This CDR3 has 16 residues. Germline values: CDR1 SGDLS, CDR2 YYNGEE.

This clonotype turned up a few times. V is TRBV19 and J is TRBJ1-5, with a possible D match to TRBD1 (5 bases). V was clipped by 3 bases and J by 1 base, with 10 bases between them. This CDR3 contains 15 residues. CDR1 and CDR2 from the germline V gene are LNHDA and SQIVND (reference sequence). CDR3 loop: CASSIRQRSNQPQHF. In nucleotides, the CDR3 is TGTGCCAGTAGTATTAGACAGAGGAGCAATCAGCCCCAGCATTTT.

This sequence joins TRBV5-8 and TRBJ1-2; maybe TRBD1 (5 bases). This CDR3 comprises 14 residues. CDR1 is SGHTS, CDR2 YDEGEE, per germline. V lost 4 bases, J lost 8 bases, and 18 bases lay in between. In DNA form, the CDR3 reads TGTGCCAGCAGCCCCCGGGACGGGCAAAGAGGCTACACCTTC. It codes for CASSPRDGQRGYTF.

This clonotype has a count of ten or more. V gene TRBV20-1 combines with J gene TRBJ2-1; 14 nucleotides agree with TRBD2. After removal of 6 bases from V and 7 bases from J, the junction contained 8 bases not matched to a gene. Germline V lookup: CDR1 DFQATT, CDR2 SNEGSKA (reference sequence). The CDR3 covers 15 residues. CDR3 amino acids: CSAFRLAGGPNEQFF. The CDR3 DNA sequence: TGCAGTGCGTTTAGACTAGCGGGAGGGCCAAATGAGCAGTTCTTC.

A few counts support this clonotype. The chain employs TRBV27 and TRBJ2-5; 7 bases line up with TRBD1. The CDR3 is 15 amino acids. The germline gives CDR1 MNHEY, CDR2 SMNVEV (reference sequence). With V trimmed by 5 bases and J by 4 bases, 10 bases remained unmatched. DNA for the CDR3: TGTGCCAGCAGTCGACAGGGTTATGGGTCAGAGACCCAGTACTTC. Amino acid sequence: CASSRQGYGSETQYF.

This clonotype was seen repeatedly, ten times or more. The rearrangement links TRBV20-1 to TRBJ2-7; D unclear. This CDR3 contains 14 residues. Looked up from germline, CDR1 is DFQATT and CDR2 is SNEGSKA (reference sequence). Deletions cut 0 bases from V and 0 bases from J, with 9 bases between. The CDR3: CSAREVLHSYEQYF. In DNA form, the CDR3 reads TGCAGTGCTAGAGAGGTCCTTCACTCCTACGAGCAGTACTTC.

A note on this clonotype: A much larger clone lies one base from this, so it may be a read error. This chain links TRBV4-1 with TRBJ1-4, with D maybe TRBD1 (5 bases). Per germline, CDR1 MGHRA and CDR2 YSYEKL. V was trimmed by 3 bases and J by 6 bases, leaving 8 bases between them. The CDR3 runs 13 residues. For the CDR3, the DNA is TGCGCCAGCAGCCAGGGGCGAGATGAAAAACTGTTTTTT. It specifies CASSQGRDEKLFF.